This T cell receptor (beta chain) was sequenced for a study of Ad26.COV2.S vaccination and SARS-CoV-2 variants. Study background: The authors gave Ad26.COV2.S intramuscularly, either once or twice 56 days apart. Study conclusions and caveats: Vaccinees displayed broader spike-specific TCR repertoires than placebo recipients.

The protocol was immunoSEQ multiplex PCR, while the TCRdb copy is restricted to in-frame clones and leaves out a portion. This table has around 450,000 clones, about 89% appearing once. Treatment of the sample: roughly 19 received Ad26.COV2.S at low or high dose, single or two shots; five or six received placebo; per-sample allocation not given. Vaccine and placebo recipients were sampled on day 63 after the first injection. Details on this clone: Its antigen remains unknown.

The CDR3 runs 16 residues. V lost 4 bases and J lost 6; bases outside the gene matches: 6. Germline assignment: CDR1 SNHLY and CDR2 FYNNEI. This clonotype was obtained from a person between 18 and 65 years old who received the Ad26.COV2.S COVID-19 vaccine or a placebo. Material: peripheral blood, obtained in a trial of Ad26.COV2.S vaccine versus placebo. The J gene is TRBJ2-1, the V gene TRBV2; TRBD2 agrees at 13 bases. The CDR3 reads CASSVTGTSGVNEQFF. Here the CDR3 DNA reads TGTGCCAGCAGTGTTACCGGGACTAGCGGGGTCAATGAGCAGTTCTTC.